One sample yielded the 20 T cell receptor beta chains listed below, sequenced in a study of shared clonotypes between healthy human individuals. Libraries were prepared by immunoSEQ multiplex PCR; TCRdb keeps only in-frame clonotypes and omits some of them. Among about half a million clones listed, 60% to 80% were seen once. The sample taken for sequencing was PBMCs. The receptors stem from a woman aged 35 to 49 in good health. Some clones in this sample may be carry-over from other donors' samples.

The chain couples TRBV10-1 to TRBJ2-3, with TRBD2 matching over 9 bases. Trimming at V came to 5 bases and at J to 2 bases, leaving 11 bases not matched to a gene. Looked up from germline, CDR1 is WNHNN and CDR2 is SYGVQD (reference sequence). The CDR3 is 17 amino acids. The CDR3 bases are TGCGCCAGCAGTCGTAGCGGGGGCTACCCGTCCACAGATACGCAGTATTTT. Translating it yields CASSRSGGYPSTDTQYF.

In DNA, the CDR3 is TGTGCCTGGCCTCTTCGGGGCCCCTTCTGGGAGCAGTACTTC. Its translation is CAWPLRGPFWEQYF. This chain joins TRBV30 and TRBJ2-7; D possibly uses TRBD1 or TRBD2 (5 bases each). Germline-derived CDR1 and CDR2 are GTSNPN and SVGIG (reference sequence). This CDR3 comprises 14 residues. V lost 5 bases and J 7 bases, leaving 21 bases between the germline ends. Based on the CDR3 plus reference TRBV30 and TRBJ2-7, the full variable domain is SQTIHQWPATLVQPVGSPLSLECTVEGTSNPNLYWYRQAAGRGLQLLFYSVGIGQISSEVPQNLSASRPQDRQFILSSKKLLLSDSGFYLCAWPLRGPFWEQYFGPGTRLTVT.

This clone has just a few counts. This chain links TRBV7-9 with TRBJ2-1; 10 positions match TRBD2. The germline gives CDR1 SEHNR, CDR2 FQNEAQ (reference sequence). The CDR3 extends over 18 amino acids. The V and J ends lost 4 bases and 6 bases, in that order; junction bases with no gene match: 15. The DNA for the CDR3 is TGTGCCAGCAGCTCCATTAACCTAGCGGGAGCAGCTATCAATGAGCAGTTCTTC. Its protein product is CASSSINLAGAAINEQFF.

V and J are TRBV29-1 and TRBJ1-2; TRBD1 agrees at 7 bases. With V trimmed by 1 base and J by 0 bases, 2 bases remained unmatched. CDR1 and CDR2 (germline): SQVTM, ANQGSEA. The CDR3 extends over 14 amino acids. The CDR3 protein is CSVEGQGTNYGYTF. CDR3 coding DNA: TGCAGCGTTGAAGGACAGGGCACTAACTATGGCTACACCTTC.

The CDR3 is CASSLRFAGVSGYTF. The CDR3 nucleotides are TGTGCCAGCAGCTTGAGATTTGCGGGGGTGAGTGGCTACACCTTC. V is TRBV5-6 and J is TRBJ1-2; possibly TRBD1 for D (5 bases). Germline V gives CDR1 SGHDT, CDR2 YYEEEE. CDR3 length equals 15 residues. Trimming removed 1 base at V and 7 bases at J, with 17 bases between.

Many counts were recorded for this clone. V usage is TRBV5-8 and J usage is TRBJ1-1; perhaps TRBD1 as D (5 bases). This CDR3 comprises 14 residues. Germline V gene data show CDR1 as SGHTS and CDR2 as YDEGEE. Trimming shortened V by 0 bases and J by 0 bases, and 6 bases separated the two germline ends. CDR3 amino acids: CASSLGGVNTEAFF. CDR3 DNA: TGTGCCAGCAGCTTGGGGGGGGTGAACACTGAAGCTTTCTTT.

The V call is TRBV27, the J call TRBJ1-2; tentative D call: TRBD1 (5 bases). This CDR3 is built from 13 residues. V gave up 2 bases and J gave up 9 bases, with 13 bases separating them. Germline-derived CDR1 and CDR2 are MNHEY and SMNVEV (reference sequence). The DNA of the CDR3 is TGTGCCAGCAGTTTAGGTGCCAGGGATCGCTACACCTTC. It translates to CASSLGARDRYTF.

This clone was found a few times. The V and J genes are TRBV19 and TRBJ2-3, with D tentatively TRBD1 or TRBD2 (5 bases each). With 7 bases removed from V and 2 bases from J, the gap between germline ends came to 13 bases. This CDR3 is 14 amino acids long. Germline V gene data show CDR1 as LNHDA and CDR2 as SQIVND (reference sequence). CDR3 protein: CASNPGANTDTQYF. As DNA, the CDR3 is TGTGCCAGTAACCCCGGGGCTAACACAGATACGCAGTATTTT. Full variable domain (outside the CDR3, taken from reference TRBV19 and TRBJ2-3): DGGITQSPKYLFRKEGQNVTLSCEQNLNHDAMYWYRQDPGQGLRLIYYSQIVNDFQKGDIAEGYSVSREKKESFPLTVTSAQKNPTAFYLCASNPGANTDTQYFGPGTRLTVL.

This clone was detected only once. V and J are TRBV4-3 and TRBJ2-3; 9 bases are a match to TRBD2. The length of the CDR3 is 15 residues. Germline V gives CDR1 LGHNA, CDR2 YSLEER. V lost 0 bases to trimming and J lost 6 bases; unmatched junction nucleotides: 4. The CDR3 coding sequence is TGCGCCAGCAGCCAAGAGGCGGCGGGAGGGGATACGCAGTATTTT. Protein product: CASSQEAAGGDTQYF.

The V gene is TRBV10-3, the J gene TRBJ2-7; 8 nucleotides line up with TRBD1. V dropped 4 bases and J dropped 3; count of bases not matched to a gene: 5. CDR1 ENHRY and CDR2 SYGVKD come from the germline V gene. The CDR3 runs to 14 residues. The CDR3 is CAISAGQGGYEQYF. DNA of the CDR3: TGTGCCATCAGTGCTGGACAGGGAGGCTACGAGCAGTACTTC.

The chain employs TRBV19 and TRBJ2-6, with TRBD1 as a possible D gene (6 bases). Trimming took off 10 bases at V and 0 bases at J, with 13 bases between the two ends. The CDR3 totals 15 residues. Germline values: CDR1 LNHDA, CDR2 SQIVND (reference sequence). CDR3 region: CATRTVFSGANVLTF. The CDR3 nucleotides are TGTGCCACAAGGACAGTATTCTCTGGGGCCAACGTCCTGACTTTC.

This rearrangement joins TRBV7-6 to TRBJ2-7, with TRBD1 matching 7 bases. The CDR3 runs to 16 residues. V was clipped by 4 bases and J by 3 bases; unmatched bases: 12. CDR1 and CDR2 from the germline V gene are SGHVS and FNYEAQ. CDR3 loop: CASSSRAGTAFYEQYF. As DNA, the CDR3 is TGTGCCAGCAGCTCAAGAGCCGGGACAGCGTTCTACGAGCAGTACTTC.

This rearrangement joins TRBV27 to TRBJ2-7, with TRBD2 as a possible D gene (6 bases). Germline-derived CDR1 and CDR2 are MNHEY and SMNVEV (reference sequence). Trimming took 4 bases from V and 2 from J, leaving 15 bases between them. The CDR3 has 15 amino acids. CDR3 sequence reads: CASSWDSLSPYEQYF. The CDR3 DNA follows: TGTGCCAGCAGTTGGGACTCCCTATCACCCTACGAGCAGTACTTC.

The chain links TRBV4-1 to TRBJ2-5; D is possibly TRBD1 (6 bases). V was cut by 4 bases and J by 5 bases, with 14 bases left in between. Germline V lookup: CDR1 MGHRA, CDR2 YSYEKL. The CDR3 consists of 14 residues. The CDR3 DNA reads as TGCGCCAGCAGCCGACTCCTAGGGGGTGAGACCCAGTACTTC. As protein: CASSRLLGGETQYF.

The chain has TRBV7-7 and TRBJ2-2; 9 positions match TRBD2. This CDR3 region has 16 residues. V lost 5 bases and J lost 0; bases outside the gene matches: 4. From germline, CDR1 is SSHAT and CDR2 FNYEAQ (reference sequence). The CDR3 loop reads CASSPASGTNTGELFF. CDR3 DNA: TGTGCCAGCAGCCCAGCTAGCGGGACGAACACCGGGGAGCTGTTTTTT. Drawing the rest from reference TRBV7-7 and TRBJ2-2, the complete variable domain is GAGVSQSPRYKVTKRGQDVTLRCDPISSHATLYWYQQALGQGPEFLTYFNYEAQPDKSGLPSDRFSAERPEGSISTLTIQRTEQRDSAMYRCASSPASGTNTGELFFGEGSRLTVL.

The rearrangement links TRBV7-8 to TRBJ2-7; 9 bases fit TRBD2. The CDR3 has 16 residues. The V and J ends lost 5 bases and 2 bases, in that order; junction bases with no gene match: 10. The germline CDR1 and CDR2 sequences are SGHVS and FQNEAQ. CDR3 loop: CASSAISGSGTYEQYF. CDR3 bases: TGTGCCAGCAGCGCGATTAGCGGGAGTGGGACCTACGAGCAGTACTTC.

The chain combines TRBV4-3 with TRBJ2-7, with D perhaps being TRBD1 or TRBD2 (5 bases each). V shed 0 bases and J shed 0 bases, with 12 bases lying between them. CDR1 LGHNA and CDR2 YSLEER come from the germline V gene. This CDR3 is 16 amino acids long. The CDR3, as DNA: TGCGCCAGCAGCCAAGATGGCAGGGACGGCTCCTACGAGCAGTACTTC. It codes for CASSQDGRDGSYEQYF.

The chain is built from TRBV2 and TRBJ1-4, with D possibly being TRBD1 (6 bases). Trimming took 8 bases from V and 8 from J, leaving 18 bases between them. Germline lookup yields CDR1 SNHLY and CDR2 FYNNEI. This CDR3 is 14 amino acids long. The CDR3 region is CASGVTGLGEKLFF. As DNA, the CDR3 is TGTGCCAGCGGGGTAACAGGGTTAGGCGAAAAACTGTTTTTT.

V usage is TRBV29-1 and J usage is TRBJ2-5, with TRBD1 identical over 9 bases. TRBJ2-7 explains the end of the DNA better; the J call may be wrong. There are 15 residues in the CDR3. Germline V gives CDR1 SQVTM, CDR2 ANQGSEA. The CDR3 nucleotides read TGCAGCGTTGAAGTCCTACAACAGGGGGCGTACGAGCAGTACTTC. This sequence encodes CSVEVLQQGAYEQYF.

The chain is built from TRBV11-2 and TRBJ2-7; TRBD2 matches 11 bases. The CDR3 sequence is 13 residues long. J gave up 6 bases and V 5 bases, and 3 bases lay outside the gene matches. CDR1 is SGHAT, CDR2 FQNNGV, per germline. The chain's CDR3 is CASSTGLAGEQYF. CDR3 DNA: TGTGCCAGCAGCACCGGACTAGCGGGCGAGCAGTACTTC.